The T cell receptor beta chain under discussion was sequenced for a study of T cells in women clearing cervical HPV infection. V was shortened by 6 bases and J by 0 bases, with 3 bases between the two germline ends. From germline, CDR1 is DFQATT and CDR2 SNEGSKA (reference sequence). CDR3 length: 11 residues. Points on this clone: The read finishes 3 residues shy of the CDR3 end, and the germline J gene is used to complete it.

Only in-frame clones appear in the TCRdb table, and some are missing; sequencing was by immunoSEQ multiplex PCR. The repertoire table contains some 31,000 clones. This chain uses TRBV20-1 with TRBJ1-5; D is unclear. Source material: blood buffy coat. This clonotype was obtained from a woman between 18 and 70 years old with a cervical HPV16 infection that either progressed to CIN3+ or cleared (not recorded which). CDR3 DNA (partial): TGCAGTGCCCGTAGCAATCAGCCC. It translates to CSARSNQP. The entire CDR3 protein reads CSARSNQPQHF.